This T cell receptor (beta chain) was retrieved from a study of blood T cells in healthy people across ages. The CDR3 is 14 residues long. Germline trimming cut 6 bases from V and 5 bases from J; bases unmatched to any gene: 9. Germline V CDR1 and CDR2: SGHDT, YYEEEE. Alongside a J-beta primer mix, a sample-barcoded 5' primer served in a second PCR lasting 7 to 11 cycles. TCRdb itself ran the 5' RACE reads through MiXCR, one entry per CDR3 protein. Among roughly 2 million distinct CDR3 sequences listed, roughly 50% were seen once. The gene calls are TRBV5-6 and TRBJ2-5, with 8 positions matching TRBD2. The sequence derives from a woman aged 40-49 years in good health. The sample taken for sequencing was blood. This CDR3 reads CASTPGGKRETQYF. CDR3 sequence (DNA): TGTGCCAGCACCCCGGGAGGGAAGAGGGAGACCCAGTACTTC.